This TCR beta chain was obtained from a study of shared clonotypes between healthy human individuals. Profiled with immunoSEQ multiplex PCR; TCRdb holds only in-frame clones, not every one. Of roughly 500,000 clones listed, 79% are singletons. The CDR3 contains 16 residues. V dropped 5 bases and J dropped 4; count of bases not matched to a gene: 9. Per the germline V gene, CDR1 is SGHTA and CDR2 is FQGNSA. Material for sequencing was PBMCs. The clonotype originates from a woman aged 40 to 50 in good health. Some clones in this sample may be carry-over from other donors' samples. The genes are TRBV7-2 and TRBJ2-2; 8 bases map to TRBD1. The CDR3 DNA reads TGTGCCAGCAGCCCGAGGACAGGGCGGAGCACCGGGGAGCTGTTTTTT. Its protein is CASSPRTGRSTGELFF.